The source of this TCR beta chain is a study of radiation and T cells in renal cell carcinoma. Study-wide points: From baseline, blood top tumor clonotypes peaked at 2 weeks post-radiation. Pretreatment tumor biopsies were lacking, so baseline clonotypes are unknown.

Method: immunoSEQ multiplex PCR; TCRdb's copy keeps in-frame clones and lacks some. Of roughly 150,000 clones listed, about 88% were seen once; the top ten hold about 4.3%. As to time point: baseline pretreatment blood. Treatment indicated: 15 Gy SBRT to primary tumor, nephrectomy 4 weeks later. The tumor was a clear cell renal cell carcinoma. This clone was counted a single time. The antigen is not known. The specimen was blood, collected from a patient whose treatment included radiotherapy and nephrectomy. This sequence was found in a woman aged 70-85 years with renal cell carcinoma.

The CDR3 protein is CASSLGQVTEAFF. As DNA, the CDR3 is TGTGCCAGCAGCCTAGGGCAAGTCACTGAAGCTTTCTTT. The chain couples TRBV11-3 to TRBJ1-1; D remains ambiguous. Germline V gives CDR1 SGHNT, CDR2 YENEEA. This CDR3 has 13 amino acids. The V end lost 5 bases, the J end lost 4 bases, and 11 bases lay between the germline ends.